This TCR beta chain was recorded in a study of blood T cells in healthy people across ages. The use of a sample-barcoded 5' primer and a J-beta primer mix characterized a second PCR of roughly 6 to 11 cycles. TCRdb fed the 5' RACE reads into MiXCR, producing one record per CDR3 protein. The sample lists approximately 800,000 distinct CDR3 sequences, 35% to 50% occurring once. Concerning this clonotype itself: Its antigen is not known.

CDR1 is SQVTM, CDR2 ANQGSEA, per germline. Trimming at V came to 7 bases and at J to 2 bases, leaving 7 bases not matched to a gene. The CDR3 has 13 residues. Study-level findings and limits: Older age coincided with a roughly linear decline in TCR beta diversity per million T cells. Researchers said unsorted PBMCs prevented a conclusive naive versus antigen-experienced comparison.

This receptor was obtained from an elderly man in good health. The chain links TRBV29-1 to TRBJ2-7; 8 bases line up with TRBD1. The sequenced sample consisted of blood. This chain's CDR3 is CSAAAGGTYEQYF. In nucleotides, the CDR3 is TGCAGCGCGGCGGCAGGGGGCACCTACGAGCAGTACTTC.